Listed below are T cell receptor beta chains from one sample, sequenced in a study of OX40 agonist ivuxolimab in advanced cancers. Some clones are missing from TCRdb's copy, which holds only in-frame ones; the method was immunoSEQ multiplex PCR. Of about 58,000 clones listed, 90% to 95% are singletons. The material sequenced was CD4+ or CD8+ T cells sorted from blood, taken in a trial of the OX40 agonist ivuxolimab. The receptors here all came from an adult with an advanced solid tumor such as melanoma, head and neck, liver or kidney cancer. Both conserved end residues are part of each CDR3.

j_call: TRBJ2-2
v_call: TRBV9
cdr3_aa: CASSFHRGSNTGELFF

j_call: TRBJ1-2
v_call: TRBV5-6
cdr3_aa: CASSTGLDFYGYTF

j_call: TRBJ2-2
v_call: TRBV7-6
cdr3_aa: CASSSGTGGPGELFF

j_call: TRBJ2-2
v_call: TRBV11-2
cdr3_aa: CASIGMAGELFF

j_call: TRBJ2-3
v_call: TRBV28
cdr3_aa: CASSPGTWETDTQYF

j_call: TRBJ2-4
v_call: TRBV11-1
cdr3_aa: CASSMKGVGAKNIQYF

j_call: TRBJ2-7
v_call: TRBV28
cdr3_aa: CASSNARLNTLEQYF

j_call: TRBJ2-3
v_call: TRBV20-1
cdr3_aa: CSARQGTQYF

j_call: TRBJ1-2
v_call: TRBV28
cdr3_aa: CASSLSYGYTF

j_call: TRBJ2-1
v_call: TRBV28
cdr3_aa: CASRRLAAYNEQFF

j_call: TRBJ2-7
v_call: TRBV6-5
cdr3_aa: CASSSTINGEQYF

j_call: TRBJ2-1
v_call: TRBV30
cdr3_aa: CAWNPRRNEQFF

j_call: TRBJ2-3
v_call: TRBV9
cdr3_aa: CASSVGGEDTQYF

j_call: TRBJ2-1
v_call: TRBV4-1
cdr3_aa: CASSQGNEQFF

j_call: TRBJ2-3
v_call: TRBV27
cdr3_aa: CASSWGGTDTQYF

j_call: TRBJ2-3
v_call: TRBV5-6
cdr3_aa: CASSLVSSTDTQYF

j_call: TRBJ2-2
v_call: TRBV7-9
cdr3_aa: CASSPYYKNTGELFF

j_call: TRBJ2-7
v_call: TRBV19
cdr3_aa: CASSISSGVNYEQYF

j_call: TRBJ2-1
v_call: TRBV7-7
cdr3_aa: CASSLARTSYNEQFF

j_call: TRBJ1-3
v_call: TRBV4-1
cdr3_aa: CASRGQGGGNTIYF

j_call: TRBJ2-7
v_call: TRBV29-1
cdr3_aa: CSARDGPYEQYF

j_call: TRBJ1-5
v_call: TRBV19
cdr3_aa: CASTHGGIDQPQHF

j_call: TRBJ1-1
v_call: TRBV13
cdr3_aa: CASRQRGGINTEAFF

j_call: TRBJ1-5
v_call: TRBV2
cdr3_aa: CASSVETDRVGNQPQHF

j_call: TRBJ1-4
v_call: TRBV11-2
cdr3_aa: CASSLSDRGINEKLFF

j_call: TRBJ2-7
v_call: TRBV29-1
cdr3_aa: CSVEGGQVGSYEQYF

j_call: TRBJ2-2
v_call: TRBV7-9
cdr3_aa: CASSDNTGELFF

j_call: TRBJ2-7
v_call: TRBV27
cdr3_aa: CASSPRLASVYEQYF

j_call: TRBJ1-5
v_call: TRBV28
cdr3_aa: CASRVDRFMVISNQPQHF

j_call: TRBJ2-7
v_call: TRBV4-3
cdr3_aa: CASSQGQGSYEQYF

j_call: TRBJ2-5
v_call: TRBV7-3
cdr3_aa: CASSPDGTGGQTQYF

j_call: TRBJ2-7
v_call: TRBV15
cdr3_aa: CATSTEDVAGGIYEQYF

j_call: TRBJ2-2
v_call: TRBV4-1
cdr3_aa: CASSQPPGGTGELFF

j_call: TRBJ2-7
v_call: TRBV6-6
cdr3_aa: CASSSSDRVYEQYF

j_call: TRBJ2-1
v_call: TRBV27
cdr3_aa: CASSLNGPYNEQFF

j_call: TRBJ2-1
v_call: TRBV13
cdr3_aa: CASSALRIADEQFF

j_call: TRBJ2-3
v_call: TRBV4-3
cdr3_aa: CASSQSGTDTQYF

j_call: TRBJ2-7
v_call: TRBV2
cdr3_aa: CASSAEGQDLSYEQYF

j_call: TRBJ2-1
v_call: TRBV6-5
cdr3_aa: CASSFGPGLYNEQFF

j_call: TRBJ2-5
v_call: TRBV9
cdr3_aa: CASSVDGNRGETQYF

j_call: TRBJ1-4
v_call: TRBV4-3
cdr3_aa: CASSQDPWTGTYATNEKLFF

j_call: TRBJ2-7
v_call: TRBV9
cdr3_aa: CASSVGILAGPYEQYF

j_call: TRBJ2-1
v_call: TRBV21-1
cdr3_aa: CASSKVRQGNYNEQFF

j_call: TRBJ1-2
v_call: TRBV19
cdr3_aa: CASSQGDGYTF

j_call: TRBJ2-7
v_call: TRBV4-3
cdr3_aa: CASSQDRESYEQYF

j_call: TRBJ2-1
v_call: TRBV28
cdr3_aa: CASSLDSDRLSEQFF

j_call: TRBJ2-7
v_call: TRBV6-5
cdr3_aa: CASSYGADEQYF

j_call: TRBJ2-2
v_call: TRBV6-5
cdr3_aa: CASSYDNTGELFF

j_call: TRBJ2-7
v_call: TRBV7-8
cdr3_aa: CASSLNPGLAGSYEQYF

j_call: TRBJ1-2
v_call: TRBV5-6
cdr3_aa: CASSLEGGAPDGYTF